The 27 T cell receptor beta chains reported below all come from one sample, sequenced in a study of follicular helper T cells after annual influenza vaccination. This sample's time point: 2013-2014 season, 7 days after vaccination. Profiled with immunoSEQ multiplex PCR; TCRdb holds only in-frame clones, not every one. The profile shows just over 8,500 clones, 83% of them singletons. The sequencing used CXCR5+ CD38- circulating T follicular helper cells from blood, collected 7 days after influenza vaccination. Sample subset: circulating Tfh, non-naive CD4+CXCR5+PD-1+ (ICOS+CD38+ or ICOS-CD38-). The receptors shown here come from an adult who received the influenza vaccine.

Regarding this clone: One junction end disagrees with the germline gene, perhaps due to a read error. The chain combines TRBV5-6 with TRBJ2-3; maybe TRBD1 (6 bases). The CDR3 covers 12 residues. Looked up from germline, CDR1 is SGHDT and CDR2 is YYEEEE. CDR3 sequence: CASSLGQGTMHF. In DNA form, the CDR3 reads TGTGCCAGCAGCTTGGGGCAGGGGACGATGCATTTT.

This rearrangement joins TRBV11-2 to TRBJ2-5; 12 bases are shared with TRBD2. The V gene's germline CDR1 is SGHAT and CDR2 FQNNGV. Losses at the gene ends were 5 bases for V and 5 bases for J; bases not matched to a gene: 18. The length of the CDR3 is 19 residues. This CDR3 is CASSRGGGLAGSLGETQYF. The DNA of the CDR3 is TGTGCCAGCAGCCGAGGCGGGGGACTAGCGGGTTCCCTGGGGGAGACCCAGTACTTC.

The chain carries TRBV6-5 and TRBJ2-2; D gene uncertain. V lost 6 bases, J lost 5 bases, and 16 bases lay in between. Germline values: CDR1 MNHEY, CDR2 SVGAGI. The CDR3 has 15 residues. The CDR3 sequence: CASSQMGTVTGELFF. Written as DNA, the CDR3 is TGTGCCAGCAGCCAGATGGGTACAGTTACCGGGGAGCTGTTTTTT.

Here the CDR3 DNA reads TGTGCCAGCAATAACCAGGGGGCGAACACCGGGGAGCTGTTTTTT. Amino acid sequence: CASNNQGANTGELFF. The V and J genes are TRBV2 and TRBJ2-2; 7 nucleotides match TRBD1. The CDR3 is 15 amino acids. V lost 7 bases to trimming and J lost 0 bases; unmatched junction nucleotides: 5. Germline V gene sequence: CDR1 SNHLY, CDR2 FYNNEI.

The V call is TRBV29-1, the J call TRBJ1-4; 9 bases align to TRBD1. The length of the CDR3 is 15 residues. Germline values: CDR1 SQVTM, CDR2 ANQGSEA. V lost 3 bases to trimming and J lost 4 bases; unmatched junction nucleotides: 6. The CDR3 DNA reads TGCAGCGTTGATTCTGGGGGACAGGGTAATGAAAAACTGTTTTTT. Its protein product is CSVDSGGQGNEKLFF. The full variable domain, in which reference TRBV29-1 and TRBJ1-4 provide the parts outside the CDR3, is SAVISQKPSRDICQRGTSLTIQCQVDSQVTMMFWYRQQPGQSLTLIATANQGSEATYESGFVIDKFPISRPNLTFSTLTVSNMSPEDSSIYLCSVDSGGQGNEKLFFGSGTQLSVL.

CDR3 in amino acids: CATILAKNIQYF. The CDR3 nucleotides read TGTGCCACCATCCTAGCCAAAAACATTCAGTACTTC. The rearrangement joins TRBV6-1 to TRBJ2-4; no firm D call. Trimming shortened V by 10 bases and J by 0 bases, and 7 bases separated the two germline ends. There are 12 residues in the CDR3. Per the germline V gene, CDR1 is MNHNS and CDR2 is SASEGT.

The chain is built from TRBV6-1 and TRBJ2-4, with 7 nucleotides matching TRBD2. The CDR3 has 15 residues. V lost 1 base, J lost 7 bases, and 7 bases stayed unmatched. The germline gives CDR1 MNHNS, CDR2 SASEGT. Here the CDR3 reads CASSEGVREGNIQYF. For the CDR3, the DNA is TGTGCCAGCAGTGAAGGAGTCAGGGAGGGGAACATTCAGTACTTC.

This clone appeared a few times. The rearrangement uses TRBV5-5 and TRBJ1-5; 9 bases are shared with TRBD1. J gave up 6 bases and V 4 bases, and 14 bases lay outside the gene matches. The CDR3 extends over 17 amino acids. CDR1 is SGHKS, CDR2 YYEKEE, per germline (reference sequence). The CDR3: CASSAAVGTGYIQPQHF. CDR3 nucleotide sequence: TGTGCCAGCAGCGCTGCGGTTGGGACAGGGTACATTCAGCCCCAGCATTTT.

The V gene is TRBV11-3, the J gene TRBJ2-7; 11 bases fit TRBD1. V gave up 5 bases and J gave up 2 bases; unmatched junction bases: 5. CDR3 length: 15 residues. Germline values: CDR1 SGHNT, CDR2 YENEEA. As DNA, the CDR3 is TGTGCCAGCAGCCCGGGACAGGGGGAAACCTACGAGCAGTACTTC. Amino acids: CASSPGQGETYEQYF.

The chain carries TRBV7-6 and TRBJ2-7, with a possible D match to TRBD1 (5 bases). Trimming left V 5 bases short and J 5 bases short, with 10 bases between. Germline-derived CDR1 and CDR2 are SGHVS and FNYEAQ. This CDR3 has 12 amino acids. The CDR3 sequence: CASSRRDHEQYF. In nucleotides, the CDR3 is TGTGCCAGCAGCCGCAGGGATCACGAGCAGTACTTC. Supplemented by reference TRBV7-6 and TRBJ2-7, the full variable domain reads GAGVSQSPRYKVTKRGQDVALRCDPISGHVSLYWYRQALGQGPEFLTYFNYEAQQDKSGLPNDRFSAERPEGSISTLTIQRTEQRDSAMYRCASSRRDHEQYFGPGTRLTVT.

This sequence joins TRBV6-5 and TRBJ1-5; D perhaps matches TRBD1 (5 bases). This CDR3 is built from 15 residues. V dropped 9 bases and J dropped 2 bases, with 17 bases sitting between them. The germline V gene encodes CDR1 MNHEY and CDR2 SVGAGI. The CDR3 protein is CASFPTGEGNQPQHF. The CDR3 DNA is TGTGCCAGTTTTCCAACGGGGGAGGGCAATCAGCCCCAGCATTTT.

The gene calls are TRBV7-7 and TRBJ2-7, with D possibly matching TRBD2 (6 bases). The germline V gene has CDR1 SSHAT and CDR2 FNYEAQ (reference sequence). The CDR3 contains 13 residues. Trimming took off 5 bases at V and 6 bases at J, with 14 bases between the two ends. This CDR3 is CASSPGENSEQYF. CDR3 DNA: TGTGCCAGCAGCCCGGGGGAGAACTCCGAGCAGTACTTC.

This clone was seen only a few times. The rearrangement links TRBV4-3 to TRBJ2-3, with D possibly TRBD1 on 5 matching bases. The CDR3 runs 14 residues. CDR1 is LGHNA, CDR2 YSLEER, per germline. V lost 4 bases and J lost 1, with 9 bases in between. Written as DNA, the CDR3 is TGCGCCAGCAGCCTAGAACAGGGCACAGATACGCAGTATTTT. The encoded protein is CASSLEQGTDTQYF.

The chain recombines TRBV20-1 with TRBJ2-5; D is uncertain. This CDR3 has 11 residues. Germline assignment: CDR1 DFQATT and CDR2 SNEGSKA (reference sequence). V lost 5 bases to trimming and J lost 2 bases, with 6 bases between them. This CDR3 reads CSAPAQETQYF. The CDR3 DNA reads as TGCAGTGCTCCCGCACAAGAGACCCAGTACTTC.

The chain recombines TRBV29-1 with TRBJ2-7, with TRBD1 matching over 9 bases. J was trimmed by 1 base and V by 6 bases; bases with no gene match: 4. The CDR3 runs 13 residues. Germline lookup yields CDR1 SQVTM and CDR2 ANQGSEA. The CDR3 DNA reads TGCAGCGTGCACAGGGGGCCGTCCTACGAGCAGTACTTC. Translation: CSVHRGPSYEQYF.

This chain links TRBV9 with TRBJ2-1; D unclear. Per the germline V gene, CDR1 is SGDLS and CDR2 is YYNGEE. This CDR3 region has 16 residues. V shed 0 bases and J shed 0 bases, with 10 bases lying between them. CDR3 sequence (DNA): TGTGCCAGCAGCGTAGCCGCCAGCACCTCCTACAATGAGCAGTTCTTC. Translating it yields CASSVAASTSYNEQFF.

The genes are TRBV28 and TRBJ2-6, with D unresolved. The germline V gene encodes CDR1 MDHEN and CDR2 SYDVKM. The CDR3 runs to 15 residues. Trimming shortened V by 5 bases and J by 0 bases, and 8 bases separated the two germline ends. In DNA, the CDR3 is TGTGCCAGCAGTCCAACCGGCTCTGGGGCCAACGTCCTGACTTTC. Its translation is CASSPTGSGANVLTF.

The chain couples TRBV29-1 to TRBJ1-3; D is ambiguous. The V and J ends lost 6 bases and 3 bases respectively, with 12 bases between them. Germline values: CDR1 SQVTM, CDR2 ANQGSEA. The CDR3 loop spans 13 amino acids. The CDR3 DNA reads TGCAGCGTCCTTACGGGTGGTGGAAACACCATATATTTT. Translated: CSVLTGGGNTIYF.

This chain connects TRBV7-6 to TRBJ1-1; D possibly corresponds to TRBD1 (6 bases). Germline V gene lookup returns CDR1 SGHVS and CDR2 FNYEAQ. Trimming pared 5 bases from V and 3 bases from J, leaving 10 bases between. CDR3 length: 13 residues. CDR3 sequence (DNA): TGTGCCAGCAGCACACAGGGTGACACTGAAGCTTTCTTT. Protein product: CASSTQGDTEAFF.

The chain is built from TRBV30 and TRBJ2-5; 7 bases are a match to TRBD2. The CDR3 consists of 14 residues. V was pared by 5 bases and J by 2 bases, with 8 bases of the junction left unmatched. CDR1 GTSNPN and CDR2 SVGIG come from the germline V gene (reference sequence). CDR3 nucleotide sequence: TGTGCCTGGGACAAGAGCGGGATACAAGAGACCCAGTACTTC. This gives the protein CAWDKSGIQETQYF.

The chain carries TRBV7-8 and TRBJ2-2; possible D gene TRBD1, 6 bases. Germline V CDR1 and CDR2: SGHVS, FQNEAQ. The CDR3 runs 15 residues. The V end was cut by 6 bases, the J end by 5 bases, with 16 bases between. Here the CDR3 DNA reads TGTGCCAGCAGGAACGCCGGGACAACTACCGGGGAGCTGTTTTTT. Protein: CASRNAGTTTGELFF.

This clone is a singleton in its sample. The chain employs TRBV9 and TRBJ1-2; TRBD1 might be the D (5 bases). V was pared by 2 bases and J by 13 bases, with 12 bases between. Germline V gene sequence: CDR1 SGDLS, CDR2 YYNGEE. The length of the CDR3 is 11 residues. The CDR3 loop is CASSVGDRLTF. CDR3 DNA sequence: TGTGCCAGCAGCGTCGGCGACAGACTCACCTTC.

There are a few counts of this clone. CDR3 protein: CASSEALRQYANYGYTF. The CDR3 nucleotides are TGTGCCAGCAGTGAAGCGCTTCGGCAGTACGCTAACTATGGCTACACCTTC. The chain combines TRBV6-1 with TRBJ1-2; no clear D gene. V was clipped by 0 bases and J by 0 bases, with 14 bases between them. CDR1 and CDR2 from the germline V gene are MNHNS and SASEGT. This CDR3 contains 17 residues.

V gene TRBV6-5 combines with J gene TRBJ1-1; D not resolved. The CDR3 spans 13 residues. Germline assignment: CDR1 MNHEY and CDR2 SVGAGI. The V end was cut by 3 bases, the J end by 5 bases, with 10 bases between. CDR3 bases: TGTGCCAGCAGTTATGAGGTGAGAACTGAAGCTTTCTTT. Protein: CASSYEVRTEAFF.

The chain combines TRBV4-3 with TRBJ1-1; TRBD1 might be the D (5 bases). V lost 8 bases, J lost 4 bases, and 8 bases lay in between. The CDR3 has 11 residues. CDR1 is LGHNA and CDR2 is YSLEER in the germline V gene. The DNA of the CDR3 is TGCGCCAGCCAGGGTTTCACTGAAGCTTTCTTT. Translated, it gives CASQGFTEAFF.

The chain has TRBV14 and TRBJ2-1; D uncertain. Trimming shortened V by 4 bases and J by 5 bases, and 3 bases separated the two germline ends. Germline V gene data show CDR1 as SGHDN and CDR2 as FVKESK. The CDR3 has 11 residues. The CDR3 loop is CASSRHNEQFF. The CDR3 bases are TGTGCCAGCAGCCGACACAATGAGCAGTTCTTC.

This sequence joins TRBV18 and TRBJ2-2, with TRBD2 identical over 10 bases. V shed 4 bases, J shed 7 bases, and the junction held 18 bases outside the gene matches. The V gene's germline CDR1 is KGHSH and CDR2 LQKENI. The CDR3 spans 19 residues. The CDR3 is CASSRAPGGGGLAVGELFF. The CDR3 bases are TGTGCCAGCTCACGAGCCCCAGGGGGCGGAGGACTAGCGGTCGGGGAGCTGTTTTTT. Variable domain in full (rest from reference TRBV18 and TRBJ2-2): NAGVMQNPRHLVRRRGQEARLRCSPMKGHSHVYWYRQLPEEGLKFMVYLQKENIIDESGMPKERFSAEFPKEGPSILRIQQVVRGDSAAYFCASSRAPGGGGLAVGELFFGEGSRLTVL.